The 19 T cell receptor beta chains in this list originate from one sample, sequenced in a study of blood T cells in healthy people across ages. Primers used in a second PCR of roughly 6 to 11 cycles were a sample-barcoded 5' primer and a J-beta primer mix. MiXCR, applied by TCRdb to the 5' RACE reads, yields one record per CDR3 protein. The sample lists approximately 810,000 distinct CDR3 sequences, 29% occurring once. The specimen sequenced was blood. These receptors were obtained from a woman of 80 years or more in good health.

This clonotype occurred a few times. This may be a read error, as it is one base from a much larger clone. The chain has TRBV28 and TRBJ2-1, with 10 bases lining up with TRBD2. Losses at the gene ends were 10 bases for V and 8 bases for J; bases not matched to a gene: 11. CDR1 and CDR2 (germline): MDHEN, SYDVKM. The CDR3 has 14 residues. CDR3 sequence: CANRSSGGVHEQFF. CDR3 bases: TGTGCCAACAGATCTAGCGGGGGTGTGCATGAGCAGTTCTTC.

This chain joins TRBV3-1 and TRBJ2-1; 11 bases match TRBD2. The CDR3 spans 15 residues. Germline V lookup: CDR1 LGHDT, CDR2 YNNKEL (reference sequence). The ends lost 4 bases at V and 9 bases at J; junction bases unmatched: 8. The CDR3 loop reads CASSPPGLADFEQFF. CDR3 in DNA: TGTGCCAGCAGCCCGCCGGGACTAGCGGATTTTGAGCAGTTCTTC.

On this clonotype itself: A much bigger clone sits one base away, suggesting this may be a read error. This rearrangement joins TRBV7-9 to TRBJ2-4, with 7 bases identical to TRBD1. TRBJ2-5 explains the end of the DNA better; the J call may be wrong. In germline, CDR1 is SEHNR, CDR2 FQNEAQ (reference sequence). This CDR3 has 13 amino acids. The CDR3 DNA sequence: TGTGCCAGCAGCATAAGACAGGGCTGGACCCAGTACTTC. This sequence encodes CASSIRQGWTQYF.

The chain links TRBV20-1 to TRBJ2-7; 8 bases match TRBD1. Trimming took 3 bases from V and 7 from J; bases not matched to a gene: 11. CDR3 length equals 14 residues. Germline lookup yields CDR1 DFQATT and CDR2 SNEGSKA (reference sequence). In nucleotides, the CDR3 is TGCAGTGCTAGCCGAGGACAGGGTGGCAATGAGCAGTACTTC. Amino acids: CSASRGQGGNEQYF.

This clonotype was counted at least ten times. The gene calls are TRBV5-1 and TRBJ2-7; maybe TRBD2 (7 bases). The germline V gene encodes CDR1 SGHRS and CDR2 YFSETQ. The CDR3 has 15 residues. V dropped 4 bases and J dropped 2 bases, with 16 bases sitting between them. The CDR3 coding sequence is TGCGCCAGCAGCCCGGTCGGGGGGCAAGCCTACGAGCAGTACTTC. Translation gives CASSPVGGQAYEQYF.

This clonotype was recorded at least ten times. The chain combines TRBV6-5 with TRBJ2-7, with D possibly matching TRBD1 (5 bases). V was clipped by 7 bases and J by 2 bases, with 6 bases between them. CDR1 and CDR2 from the germline V gene are MNHEY and SVGAGI. The CDR3 contains 11 residues. The CDR3 is CASTGTYEQYF. The CDR3 region has the DNA TGTGCCAGCACAGGGACCTACGAGCAGTACTTC.

The DNA of the CDR3 is TGTGCCAGCACCCAACAGCAGTATAATTCACCCCTCCACTTT. This translates into CASTQQQYNSPLHF. The chain links TRBV12-3 or TRBV12-4 to TRBJ1-6; D is undetermined. CDR3 length equals 14 residues. The V end lost 7 bases, the J end lost 4 bases, and 11 bases lay between the germline ends.

V usage is TRBV6-2 or TRBV6-3 and J usage is TRBJ1-5, with 7 positions matching TRBD1. The germline V gene has CDR1 MNHEY and CDR2 SVGEGT. The junction had 4 bases not matched to a gene; V was cut back by 10 bases and J by 4 bases. This CDR3 contains 12 residues. CDR3 protein: CATKTGNQPQHF. CDR3 bases: TGTGCCACAAAGACAGGGAATCAGCCCCAGCATTTT.

CDR3: CAISEGGTDTQYF. The DNA for the CDR3 is TGTGCCATCAGTGAGGGGGGAACAGATACGCAGTATTTT. This rearrangement joins TRBV10-3 to TRBJ2-3; perhaps D is TRBD1 or TRBD2 (5 bases each). CDR1 ENHRY and CDR2 SYGVKD come from the germline V gene. V lost 2 bases and J 3 bases, leaving 6 bases between the germline ends. The CDR3 covers 13 residues.

The V call is TRBV20-1, the J call TRBJ1-4; TRBD1 aligns across 11 bases. This CDR3 contains 16 residues. V dropped 1 base and J dropped 6; count of bases not matched to a gene: 7. Germline CDR1 is DFQATT and CDR2 is SNEGSKA (reference sequence). CDR3 region: CSARGMDRGLYEKLFF. The CDR3 nucleotides read TGCAGTGCTAGAGGTATGGACAGGGGGCTTTATGAAAAACTGTTTTTT.

This clonotype appeared a single time. The rearrangement joins TRBV9 to TRBJ1-4; D unclear. This CDR3 has 15 residues. Trimming stripped 4 bases from V and 3 bases from J, with 13 bases between. CDR1 is SGDLS and CDR2 is YYNGEE in the germline V gene. CDR3 protein: CASSFQIGANEKLFF. CDR3 DNA sequence: TGTGCCAGCAGCTTCCAAATCGGAGCTAATGAAAAACTGTTTTTT.

A word on this clonotype: This may come from a read error, since a much larger clone is one base off. The genes are TRBV12-3 or TRBV12-4 and TRBJ2-1; 10 bases are a match to TRBD2. V lost 5 bases to trimming and J lost 0 bases; unmatched junction nucleotides: 10. The CDR3 totals 18 residues. The chain's CDR3 is CASSKAGGLRYSYNEQFF. The DNA for the CDR3 is TGTGCCAGCAGTAAAGCGGGGGGGCTCAGATACTCCTACAATGAGCAGTTCTTC.

This clonotype has at least ten counts. As DNA, the CDR3 is TGCAGTGCTAGAGTTCCGACTTCCCCCACAGATACGCAGTATTTT. Its translation: CSARVPTSPTDTQYF. V gene TRBV20-1 combines with J gene TRBJ2-3, with D unclear. From germline, CDR1 is DFQATT and CDR2 SNEGSKA (reference sequence). The CDR3 is 15 residues long. The V gene lost 1 base and the J gene lost 2 bases, with 13 bases spanning the gap.

This clonotype was seen ten or more times. The V gene is TRBV5-6, the J gene TRBJ2-1; D is ambiguous. The germline V gene has CDR1 SGHDT and CDR2 YYEEEE. Trimming took 0 bases from V and 3 from J, leaving 7 bases between them. The CDR3 contains 14 residues. The CDR3 coding sequence is TGTGCCAGCAGCTTGGTTGGAGACTACAATGAGCAGTTCTTC. Its translation is CASSLVGDYNEQFF.

This chain connects TRBV6-1 to TRBJ2-7; D ambiguous. CDR3 size: 13 residues. CDR1 and CDR2 from the germline V gene are MNHNS and SASEGT. Trimming took 6 bases from V and 5 from J, leaving 14 bases between them. The CDR3 here is CASSPRPGNEQYF. The CDR3 bases are TGTGCCAGCAGCCCGCGTCCGGGCAACGAGCAGTACTTC.

Concerning this clonotype itself: The junction and the germline gene differ at one end; a read error may be behind it. The V gene is TRBV12-3 or TRBV12-4, the J gene TRBJ2-1; D perhaps matches TRBD2 (6 bases). This CDR3 is built from 11 residues. In nucleotides, the CDR3 is TGTGCCGGCAGCAGGAGGGATGAGCAGTTCTTC. Amino acids: CAGSRRDEQFF.

Ten or more counts support this clonotype. The chain employs TRBV5-6 and TRBJ2-7; D might be TRBD1 or TRBD2, each matching 5 bases. Germline V gene sequence: CDR1 SGHDT, CDR2 YYEEEE. The CDR3 extends over 14 amino acids. V was pared by 4 bases and J by 1 base, with 12 bases between. CDR3 in amino acids: CASSISGRSYEQYF. The DNA for the CDR3 is TGTGCCAGCAGCATATCGGGACGGTCCTACGAGCAGTACTTC.

The sample holds many counts of this clonotype. This rearrangement joins TRBV3-1 to TRBJ2-7; 7 nucleotides align to TRBD2. The germline CDR1 and CDR2 sequences are LGHDT and YNNKEL (reference sequence). Trimming took 1 base from V and 5 from J; bases not matched to a gene: 11. The CDR3 has 16 amino acids. The CDR3 here is CASSQGGLLAGDEQYF. The CDR3 DNA reads as TGTGCCAGCAGCCAAGGGGGACTACTCGCCGGGGACGAGCAGTACTTC.

In this sample, this clonotype turned up a few times. A much more abundant neighbour one base away suggests this may be a read error. CDR3 sequence: CSARRTSGRETQYF. In nucleotides, the CDR3 is TGCAGTGCTAGACGGACTAGCGGTCGAGAGACCCAGTACTTC. V and J are TRBV20-1 and TRBJ2-5; 10 nucleotides line up with TRBD2. Germline V gene data show CDR1 as DFQATT and CDR2 as SNEGSKA (reference sequence). V lost 2 bases and J lost 4; bases outside the gene matches: 4. The CDR3 is made up of 14 amino acids.